Presented here are 27 T cell receptor beta chains from one specimen sequenced in a study of cytomegalovirus exposure and HLA in healthy donors. Researchers ran the PCR with 60 Vbeta and 13 Jbeta primers. Method: immunoSEQ multiplex PCR; TCRdb's copy keeps in-frame clones and lacks some. The sample holds over 100,000 clones, about 9.1% seen once. The sequenced sample consisted of PBMCs. Receptors were obtained from a woman aged 40 to 50 in good health and CMV-seropositive.

The chain recombines TRBV10-3 with TRBJ1-2; 7 nucleotides line up with TRBD1. Unmatched junction bases numbered 11, after V lost 6 bases and J lost 1 base. The CDR3 is made up of 16 amino acids. The V gene's germline CDR1 is ENHRY and CDR2 SYGVKD. The CDR3 DNA reads as TGTGCCATCAGGGACAGGATAAAGGGGTATAACTATGGCTACACCTTC. Translated: CAIRDRIKGYNYGYTF.

The rearrangement uses TRBV29-1 and TRBJ1-4, with D possibly being TRBD1 (6 bases). V was cut by 5 bases and J by 1 base, with 14 bases left in between. CDR1 SQVTM and CDR2 ANQGSEA come from the germline V gene. This CDR3 spans 15 amino acids. The CDR3, as DNA: TGCAGCGTTCGCACAGGGACCCTAACTAATGAAAAACTGTTTTTT. Protein: CSVRTGTLTNEKLFF.

In this sample, this clone turned up a few times. V is TRBV2 and J is TRBJ2-1; TRBD2 matches 11 bases. The CDR3 has 13 amino acids. Losses at the gene ends were 10 bases for V and 7 bases for J; bases not matched to a gene: 6. The germline V gene encodes CDR1 SNHLY and CDR2 FYNNEI. The CDR3 region is CATLAGGRNEQFF. Here the CDR3 DNA reads TGTGCCACTTTAGCGGGGGGGAGGAATGAGCAGTTCTTC.

The chain couples TRBV27 to TRBJ2-7, with unresolved D. The CDR3 is 11 amino acids. Germline V gene lookup returns CDR1 MNHEY and CDR2 SMNVEV (reference sequence). Between the trimmed V and J ends, which lost 8 bases and 4 bases, there was a span of 9 bases. The CDR3 nucleotides read TGTGCCAGCGGGCAGTGGTACGAGCAGTACTTC. Translated, it gives CASGQWYEQYF.

V gene TRBV2 combines with J gene TRBJ2-2; 7 bases agree with TRBD1. Trimming at V came to 4 bases and at J to 4 bases, leaving 9 bases not matched to a gene. CDR1 SNHLY and CDR2 FYNNEI come from the germline V gene. The CDR3 spans 16 residues. Written as DNA, the CDR3 is TGTGCCAGCAGTGCAGAGACAGGGATGGTCACCGGGGAGCTGTTTTTT. It codes for CASSAETGMVTGELFF.

This sequence joins TRBV4-2 and TRBJ2-1, with a tentative D call TRBD2 (7 bases). Germline lookup yields CDR1 LGHNA and CDR2 YNFKEQ. The CDR3 covers 17 residues. The ends were cut back, 0 bases at V and 8 bases at J, with 20 bases in the middle. DNA of the CDR3: TGTGCCAGCAGCCAAGAGTACAGGGAGGGTCCTAGGGATGAGCAGTTCTTC. Amino acids: CASSQEYREGPRDEQFF.

This clone was seen a few times. This chain uses TRBV19 with TRBJ2-2, with 7 bases that match TRBD1. CDR1 and CDR2 (germline): LNHDA, SQIVND (reference sequence). The CDR3 contains 16 residues. Losses at the gene ends were 5 bases for V and 2 bases for J; bases not matched to a gene: 8. CDR3 protein: CASSARGQLNTGELFF. The CDR3 nucleotides read TGTGCCAGTAGTGCTCGGGGACAGCTTAACACCGGGGAGCTGTTTTTT.

This clone has only a few counts. The V call is TRBV7-9, the J call TRBJ2-7; 9 positions agree with TRBD1. The germline V gene has CDR1 SEHNR and CDR2 FQNEAQ (reference sequence). This CDR3 comprises 15 residues. V dropped 0 bases and J dropped 6; count of bases not matched to a gene: 6. CDR3 bases: TGTGCCAGCAGCTTAGCAAAGGGACAGGGTCCCGAGCAGTACTTC. This sequence encodes CASSLAKGQGPEQYF.

A few counts support this clone. V is TRBV19 and J is TRBJ2-2; TRBD2 matches 9 bases. CDR3 length: 13 residues. The V segment lost 6 bases and the J segment 6 bases; nucleotides outside the gene matches: 2. CDR1 LNHDA and CDR2 SQIVND come from the germline V gene (reference sequence). The CDR3 coding sequence is TGTGCCAGTAGACCTAGCGGGGCCGGGGAGCTGTTTTTT. Its translation is CASRPSGAGELFF.

The V and J genes are TRBV29-1 and TRBJ2-7, with 8 bases identical to TRBD1. CDR1 and CDR2 (germline): SQVTM, ANQGSEA. Trimming cost V 4 bases and J 2 bases; bases outside gene matches: 4. The CDR3 is 13 amino acids. The CDR3 here is CSVAGGPTYEQYF. The CDR3 nucleotides are TGCAGCGTTGCAGGGGGCCCCACCTACGAGCAGTACTTC.

This rearrangement joins TRBV9 to TRBJ1-2, with 9 bases that match TRBD1. The CDR3 loop spans 15 amino acids. The germline V gene has CDR1 SGDLS and CDR2 YYNGEE. V was pared by 2 bases and J by 2 bases, with 4 bases of the junction left unmatched. The CDR3 DNA is TGTGCCAGCAGCGTGCTACAGGGGGCGAACTATGGCTACACCTTC. Translation: CASSVLQGANYGYTF.

This clone was seen only a few times. The chain carries TRBV18 and TRBJ1-2, with 7 bases fitting TRBD1. Germline CDR1 is KGHSH and CDR2 is LQKENI. V was pared by 1 base and J by 8 bases, with 7 bases of the junction left unmatched. CDR3 size: 14 residues. The CDR3 nucleotides read TGTGCCAGCTCACCACAGGAGACAGGGACCGGCTACACCTTC. Its translation is CASSPQETGTGYTF.

This clone was found a few times. The chain links TRBV29-1 to TRBJ1-2; TRBD1 aligns across 8 bases. There are 13 residues in the CDR3. Trimming removed 7 bases from V and 0 bases from J; junction bases left unmatched: 4. Germline CDR1 reads SQVTM; CDR2 reads ANQGSEA. CDR3 DNA sequence: TGCAGCGGCGCGACAGGGGCTAACTATGGCTACACCTTC. It encodes CSGATGANYGYTF.

This clone was counted only a few times. V usage is TRBV4-1 and J usage is TRBJ1-2; 8 nucleotides match TRBD1. Per germline, CDR1 MGHRA and CDR2 YSYEKL. Trimming took 3 bases from V and 5 from J; bases not matched to a gene: 17. The CDR3 sequence is 18 residues long. CDR3 nucleotides: TGCGCCAGCAGCCAGAGTCCCGGGACAGGCCTAAGAGCGTATGGCTACACCTTC. It is translated as CASSQSPGTGLRAYGYTF.

In its sample, this clone was seen a few times. The chain links TRBV20-1 to TRBJ1-1; D possibly corresponds to TRBD1 (5 bases). This CDR3 contains 8 residues. Germline-derived CDR1 and CDR2 are DFQATT and SNEGSKA (reference sequence). The CDR3 DNA reads as TGCAGCCCTGGGGGGGCTTTCTTT. Translation: CSPGGAFF.

This CDR3 is CASRKAGDLNTEAFF. CDR3 sequence (DNA): TGTGCCAGCAGGAAGGCAGGGGATTTGAACACTGAAGCTTTCTTT. The chain uses TRBV5-6 and TRBJ1-1, with D maybe TRBD1 (6 bases). CDR1 is SGHDT, CDR2 YYEEEE, per germline. Between the trimmed V and J ends, which lost 5 bases and 0 bases, there was a span of 14 bases. This CDR3 region has 15 residues.

This clone was detected only a few times. The chain couples TRBV7-6 to TRBJ1-5, with 8 positions matching TRBD1. V shed 4 bases and J 6 bases; nucleotides not matched to a gene: 2. Germline CDR1 SGHVS, CDR2 FNYEAQ. The CDR3 covers 13 residues. CDR3 in amino acids: CASSYTGGQPQHF. CDR3 bases: TGTGCCAGCAGCTACACAGGGGGTCAGCCCCAGCATTTT.

The gene calls are TRBV5-5 and TRBJ2-7; D is uncertain. V lost 6 bases to trimming and J lost 2 bases, with 15 bases between them. Germline V gene data show CDR1 as SGHKS and CDR2 as YYEKEE (reference sequence). The CDR3 totals 14 residues. The CDR3 loop reads CASTPGVITYEQYF. Here the CDR3 DNA reads TGTGCCAGCACCCCCGGAGTGATTACCTACGAGCAGTACTTC.

The V call is TRBV6-6, the J call TRBJ1-5; 7 bases fit TRBD1. The CDR3 has 14 amino acids. The germline V gene has CDR1 MNHNY and CDR2 SVGAGI (reference sequence). After removal of 4 bases from V and 5 bases from J, the junction contained 5 bases not matched to a gene. The CDR3 DNA reads TGTGCCAGCAGTTTATCAGGGGGGTATCAGCCCCAGCATTTT. This gives the protein CASSLSGGYQPQHF.

This chain links TRBV5-1 with TRBJ2-5; 8 bases map to TRBD2. CDR3 length: 15 amino acids. Trimming removed 3 bases from V and 3 bases from J; junction bases left unmatched: 7. Germline V gives CDR1 SGHRS, CDR2 YFSETQ. CDR3 DNA: TGCGCCAGCAGCTGGGGACTAGTACAGGAAGAGACCCAGTACTTC. Translation gives CASSWGLVQEETQYF.

This clone appeared a few times. The CDR3 is CSVEGAGGTDTQYF. CDR3 bases: TGCAGCGTTGAGGGGGCAGGCGGCACAGATACGCAGTATTTT. V and J are TRBV29-1 and TRBJ2-3; the D gene is possibly TRBD1 (6 bases). Germline V gene sequence: CDR1 SQVTM, CDR2 ANQGSEA. V was shortened by 3 bases and J by 1 base, with 11 bases between the two germline ends. The CDR3 extends over 14 amino acids.

This clone was detected a few times. The CDR3 reads CASSLQANTEAFF. CDR3 DNA sequence: TGTGCCAGCAGCTTACAGGCGAACACTGAAGCTTTCTTT. The V call is TRBV5-4, the J call TRBJ1-1; maybe TRBD1 (5 bases). CDR1 is SGHNT, CDR2 YYREEE, per germline (reference sequence). The CDR3 runs to 13 residues. V was clipped by 2 bases and J by 1 base, with 6 bases between them. The variable domain in full, completed from reference TRBV5-4 and TRBJ1-1, reads ETGVTQSPTHLIKTRGQQVTLRCSSQSGHNTVSWYQQALGQGPQFIFQYYREEENGRGNFPPRFSGLQFPNYSSELNVNALELDDSALYLCASSLQANTEAFFGQGTRLTVV.

V and J are TRBV2 and TRBJ2-2; D is unclear. The CDR3 spans 17 residues. The V end lost 0 bases, the J end lost 1 base, and 12 bases lay between the germline ends. Germline-derived CDR1 and CDR2 are SNHLY and FYNNEI. The CDR3 is CASSEAQAALNTGELFF. CDR3 sequence (DNA): TGTGCCAGCAGTGAAGCGCAGGCAGCTCTGAACACCGGGGAGCTGTTTTTT.

Comments on this clone: Lacking the conserved final phenylalanine or tryptophan, this CDR3 likely reflects a read error. The V gene is TRBV6-5, the J gene TRBJ1-1; tentatively, D is TRBD1 (6 bases). The CDR3 is 13 amino acids. The germline V gene encodes CDR1 MNHEY and CDR2 SVGAGI. Trimming shortened V by 4 bases and J by 10 bases, and 16 bases separated the two germline ends. The CDR3 nucleotides are TGTGCCAGCAGTTTGACGTTACAGGGTGCAGCTTTCGTT. Amino acid sequence: CASSLTLQGAAFV.

This clone was detected only a few times. This chain uses TRBV7-2 with TRBJ2-7; the D gene is possibly TRBD1 (6 bases). The CDR3 has 15 amino acids. Germline-derived CDR1 and CDR2 are SGHTA and FQGNSA. V shed 4 bases and J shed 0 bases, with 13 bases lying between them. CDR3 loop: CASSSGQFSSYEQYF. CDR3 sequence (DNA): TGTGCCAGCAGCTCGGGACAATTCAGCTCCTACGAGCAGTACTTC.

V gene TRBV5-6 combines with J gene TRBJ2-3, with D possibly matching TRBD2 (6 bases). The CDR3 covers 18 residues. Germline V gives CDR1 SGHDT, CDR2 YYEEEE. The V gene lost 10 bases and the J gene lost 1 base, with 28 bases spanning the gap. Written as DNA, the CDR3 is TGTGCCTCCCTACCTCTAGCGACCGACCCCTTAGGCACAGATACGCAGTATTTT. Translation: CASLPLATDPLGTDTQYF.

This clone was recorded a few times. The chain links TRBV25-1 to TRBJ2-3; D is possibly TRBD2 (7 bases). Germline CDR1 reads MGHDK; CDR2 reads SYGVNS. The CDR3 runs to 15 residues. Trimming took off 3 bases at V and 2 bases at J, with 12 bases between the two ends. The CDR3 here is CASSDGGAFTDTQYF. DNA for the CDR3: TGTGCCAGCAGTGATGGGGGGGCGTTCACAGATACGCAGTATTTT.